Shown below are 13 T cell receptor beta chains from a single sample sequenced in a study of shared clonotypes between healthy human individuals (TCRdb year 2020). Library construction relied on the immunoSEQ multiplex PCR assay. TCRdb's version of the immuneACCESS table is confined to in-frame rearrangements and falls short of the full clone set. An unresolved V gene accounts for under half of the shortfall where checked; the remainder is of unknown origin. The sample contains 740,000 or so clones, 60% to 75% of them found a single time. Clones ranked in the top ten supply around 2% of the sample. Sample: memory CD4+ T cells sorted from blood. The cell subset or site tag for this specimen amounts to: CD45RA-negative fraction. These receptors were obtained from a woman in her twenties or thirties in good health.

This chain connects TRBV7-3 to TRBJ2-6; D assignment may be TRBD1 or TRBD2 (5 bases each). The CDR3 is 17 residues long. V lost 4 bases and J 0 bases, leaving 13 bases between the germline ends. Germline V gene lookup returns CDR1 SGHTA and CDR2 FQGTGA. The CDR3 nucleotides read TGTGCCAGCAGCTCACGGGGCGCTAGCTCTGGGGCCAACGTCCTGACTTTC. It is translated as CASSSRGASSGANVLTF. The full variable domain, completed using reference TRBV7-3 and TRBJ2-6, is GAGVSQTPSNKVTEKGKYVELRCDPISGHTALYWYRQSLGQGPEFLIYFQGTGAADDSGLPNDRFFAVRPEGSVSTLKIQRTERGDSAVYLCASSSRGASSGANVLTFGAGSRLTVL.

The gene calls are TRBV5-1 and TRBJ2-7, with TRBD2 identical over 14 bases. CDR3 length: 15 amino acids. CDR1 and CDR2 from the germline V gene are SGHRS and YFSETQ. After removal of 3 bases from V and 6 bases from J, the junction contained 5 bases not matched to a gene. This CDR3 reads CASSWETSGRGEQYF. The CDR3 nucleotides read TGCGCCAGCAGCTGGGAGACTAGCGGGAGGGGCGAGCAGTACTTC.

The chain carries TRBV6-1 and TRBJ2-7, with 7 bases aligning to TRBD2. The V segment lost 3 bases and the J segment 7 bases; nucleotides outside the gene matches: 18. The CDR3 has 17 amino acids. CDR1 MNHNS and CDR2 SASEGT come from the germline V gene. CDR3 loop: CASSDPSGTGTIVEQYF. As DNA, the CDR3 is TGTGCCAGCAGTGACCCCTCCGGGACGGGGACTATTGTGGAGCAGTACTTC.

V gene TRBV10-2 combines with J gene TRBJ2-7, with 9 bases aligning to TRBD2. Looked up from germline, CDR1 is WSHSY and CDR2 is SAAADI. The trim removed 7 bases at V and 0 bases at J, leaving 7 bases unmatched. CDR3 length equals 15 residues. CDR3 region: CASTPQREVSYEQYF. The CDR3 coding sequence is TGCGCCAGCACGCCCCAGCGGGAGGTCTCCTACGAGCAGTACTTC.

The CDR3 DNA reads as TGTGCCAGCAGTCCCCTGGGACAGATGAACACTGAAGCTTTCTTT. Amino acid sequence: CASSPLGQMNTEAFF. The chain combines TRBV28 with TRBJ1-1, with TRBD1 identical over 7 bases. The germline gives CDR1 MDHEN, CDR2 SYDVKM. This CDR3 is 15 amino acids long. Unmatched junction bases numbered 6, after V lost 5 bases and J lost 0 bases.

The chain couples TRBV7-2 to TRBJ2-5; D is possibly TRBD1 or TRBD2 (5 bases each). Germline V gene lookup returns CDR1 SGHTA and CDR2 FQGNSA. CDR3 length equals 14 residues. V dropped 7 bases and J dropped 4 bases, with 16 bases sitting between them. The CDR3 bases are TGTGCCAGCACCTACAATCCAGGGAGAGAGACCCAGTACTTC. This gives the protein CASTYNPGRETQYF.

V usage is TRBV14 and J usage is TRBJ2-2; TRBD1 matches at 10 bases. Looked up from germline, CDR1 is SGHDN and CDR2 is FVKESK. The CDR3 covers 17 residues. V was pared by 0 bases and J by 4 bases, with 5 bases of the junction left unmatched. CDR3 protein: CASSQDPGTGVTGELFF. DNA for the CDR3: TGTGCCAGCAGCCAAGACCCCGGGACAGGGGTCACCGGGGAGCTGTTTTTT.

The rearrangement links TRBV29-1 to TRBJ2-1; 11 nucleotides align to TRBD2. The CDR3 totals 15 residues. Germline loops: CDR1 SQVTM, CDR2 ANQGSEA. Losses at the gene ends were 7 bases for V and 2 bases for J; bases not matched to a gene: 7. CDR3 nucleotide sequence: TGCAGCGCAGAAGGACTAGCGGGCGCCTACAATGAGCAGTTCTTC. Encoded protein: CSAEGLAGAYNEQFF.

The chain uses TRBV5-1 and TRBJ1-1; D is undetermined. Germline V gene lookup returns CDR1 SGHRS and CDR2 YFSETQ. Trimming removed 0 bases from V and 7 bases from J, with 13 bases in between. The CDR3 is made up of 14 amino acids. The CDR3 nucleotides are TGCGCCAGCAGCTTGGCCGGACGGCAGCTTGAAGCTTTCTTT. Translated: CASSLAGRQLEAFF.

This sequence joins TRBV25-1 and TRBJ2-5, with D possibly matching TRBD1 (6 bases). V was clipped by 3 bases and J by 4 bases, with 9 bases between them. The V gene's germline CDR1 is MGHDK and CDR2 SYGVNS. The CDR3 has 13 residues. The DNA of the CDR3 is TGTGCCAGCAGTGATCAGGGGCGAGAGACCCAGTACTTC. Translated: CASSDQGRETQYF.

Here the CDR3 DNA reads TGCGCCAGCAGCCAACCCACTAGCGGGAACTACAATGAGCAGTTCTTC. Encoded protein: CASSQPTSGNYNEQFF. The rearrangement joins TRBV4-1 to TRBJ2-1, with 10 positions matching TRBD2. The CDR3 is 16 amino acids. Germline values: CDR1 MGHRA, CDR2 YSYEKL. V lost 2 bases and J lost 3; bases outside the gene matches: 4.

This chain connects TRBV18 to TRBJ1-4, with D hard to call. V was clipped by 4 bases and J by 7 bases, with 4 bases between them. The CDR3 length is 11 residues. Germline loops: CDR1 KGHSH, CDR2 LQKENI. For the CDR3, the DNA is TGTGCCAGCTCACTGAGTGAAAAACTGTTTTTT. Residues: CASSLSEKLFF.

Remarks on this clone: Other DNA sequences from this sample encode an identical CDR3 as well. This rearrangement joins TRBV6-5 to TRBJ1-5, with TRBD1 matching over 8 bases. The CDR3 consists of 13 residues. V dropped 6 bases and J dropped 7; count of bases not matched to a gene: 5. Germline-derived CDR1 and CDR2 are MNHEY and SVGAGI. Written as DNA, the CDR3 is TGTGCCAGCAGACTGGACAGGGCACAGCCCCAGCATTTT. Protein sequence: CASRLDRAQPQHF.